Listed here are 27 T cell receptor beta chains from one sample, sequenced in a study of cytomegalovirus exposure and HLA in healthy donors. The PCR used 60 Vbeta and 13 Jbeta primers. Repertoires were generated with immunoSEQ multiplex PCR, while TCRdb's copy carries only in-frame clones and drops some. The profile covers approximately 130,000 clones, with 65% to 90% appearing a single time and 2% to 2.5% taken by the ten largest. Input material: PBMCs. The receptor source for this set is a woman in her thirties or forties in good health and CMV-seronegative.

The gene calls are TRBV9 and TRBJ1-2; unclear D gene. CDR3 length: 11 residues. Trimming took off 3 bases at V and 5 bases at J, with 5 bases between the two ends. Germline V CDR1 and CDR2: SGDLS, YYNGEE. CDR3 sequence reads: CASSGIYGYTF. The CDR3 region has the DNA TGTGCCAGCAGCGGTATTTATGGCTACACCTTC.

This clone came up a few times. The CDR3 loop reads CASSPQGVGIHEQYF. DNA of the CDR3: TGTGCCAGCAGTCCACAGGGGGTTGGTATTCACGAGCAGTACTTC. J is TRBJ2-7 and V is TRBV2, with 8 bases identical to TRBD1. This CDR3 comprises 15 residues. Germline V gives CDR1 SNHLY, CDR2 FYNNEI. After removal of 5 bases from V and 5 bases from J, the junction contained 11 bases not matched to a gene.

This clone has only a few counts. V is TRBV2 and J is TRBJ1-2; D uncertain. CDR1 and CDR2 (germline): SNHLY, FYNNEI. V was clipped by 1 base and J by 4 bases, with 4 bases between them. The CDR3 consists of 12 residues. The CDR3 nucleotides read TGTGCCAGCAGTGAAGGGCCCTATGGCTACACCTTC. This codes for CASSEGPYGYTF.

The V gene is TRBV5-6, the J gene TRBJ1-1; 8 bases align to TRBD1. Per the germline V gene, CDR1 is SGHDT and CDR2 is YYEEEE. The CDR3 runs to 16 residues. V lost 2 bases, J lost 0 bases, and 6 bases stayed unmatched. CDR3 residues: CASSLDRGRMNTEAFF. DNA for the CDR3: TGTGCCAGCAGCTTAGACAGGGGAAGGATGAACACTGAAGCTTTCTTT. Together with reference TRBV5-6 and TRBJ1-1, the CDR3 gives the full variable domain: DAGVTQSPTHLIKTRGQQVTLRCSPKSGHDTVSWYQQALGQGPQFIFQYYEEEERQRGNFPDRFSGHQFPNYSSELNVNALLLGDSALYLCASSLDRGRMNTEAFFGQGTRLTVV.

The chain uses TRBV11-2 and TRBJ2-7; D not certain. Deletions cut 8 bases from V and 4 bases from J, with 12 bases between. Germline values: CDR1 SGHAT, CDR2 FQNNGV. This CDR3 has 12 amino acids. The CDR3 region has the DNA TGTGCCAGCGCGACCCCCGGGTACGAGCAGTACTTC. Amino acids: CASATPGYEQYF.

This rearrangement joins TRBV4-3 to TRBJ2-5; 7 bases agree with TRBD2. The DNA end is a closer match to TRBJ2-7, so the J assignment may be wrong. The germline V gene encodes CDR1 LGHNA and CDR2 YSLEER. The CDR3 runs to 14 residues. The CDR3 bases are TGCGCCAGCAGCCCGAACGCGGGAGTCTACGAGCAGTACTTC. It is translated as CASSPNAGVYEQYF.

The chain recombines TRBV9 with TRBJ1-6, with 8 bases identical to TRBD1. V was pared by 0 bases and J by 10 bases, with 6 bases of the junction left unmatched. CDR1 is SGDLS, CDR2 YYNGEE, per germline. CDR3 length: 15 amino acids. The CDR3 protein is CASSVEGTGASPLHF. CDR3 DNA: TGTGCCAGCAGCGTAGAAGGGACAGGTGCGTCACCCCTCCACTTT.

The V and J genes are TRBV9 and TRBJ2-5, with 11 positions matching TRBD2. Per germline, CDR1 SGDLS and CDR2 YYNGEE. Unmatched junction bases numbered 10, after V lost 4 bases and J lost 2 bases. CDR3 length equals 17 residues. The CDR3: CASSPGGLAGGQETQYF. The CDR3 DNA reads as TGTGCCAGCAGCCCAGGCGGGCTAGCGGGGGGACAAGAGACCCAGTACTTC.

The chain uses TRBV6-1 and TRBJ1-5; a weak D match, TRBD1 (5 bases). The CDR3 totals 17 residues. Between the trimmed V and J ends, which lost 4 bases and 1 base, there was a span of 17 bases. Germline CDR1 and CDR2: MNHNS and SASEGT. This CDR3 reads CASSANRNSESNQPQHF. The CDR3 DNA is TGTGCCAGCAGTGCCAACAGGAATTCAGAGAGCAATCAGCCCCAGCATTTT.

The V gene is TRBV7-9, the J gene TRBJ1-4; possibly TRBD1 for D (5 bases). There are 16 residues in the CDR3. V lost 5 bases, J lost 8 bases, and 21 bases lay in between. Germline values: CDR1 SEHNR, CDR2 FQNEAQ (reference sequence). Here the CDR3 reads CASSDARRVDREKLFF. The CDR3 bases are TGTGCCAGCAGCGACGCGCGCAGGGTTGACCGGGAAAAACTGTTTTTT.

The chain combines TRBV18 with TRBJ2-1, with 10 bases aligning to TRBD1. The V gene's germline CDR1 is KGHSH and CDR2 LQKENI. The V and J ends lost 6 bases and 8 bases, in that order; junction bases with no gene match: 10. The CDR3 has 15 amino acids. CDR3 DNA sequence: TGTGCCAGCTCTCCTGGGACAGGGGTTGGCGATGAGCAGTTCTTC. This encodes CASSPGTGVGDEQFF.

This chain joins TRBV6-4 and TRBJ2-6, with no clear D. Germline values: CDR1 MRHNA, CDR2 SNTAGT. This CDR3 has 18 residues. Trimming removed 2 bases at V and 0 bases at J, with 14 bases between. The CDR3 spells CASSDEALIVSGANVLTF. The CDR3 region has the DNA TGTGCCAGCAGTGACGAGGCACTTATCGTCTCTGGGGCCAACGTCCTGACTTTC.

V usage is TRBV5-1 and J usage is TRBJ1-1, with 8 bases matching TRBD1. There are 13 residues in the CDR3. Germline assignment: CDR1 SGHRS and CDR2 YFSETQ. After removal of 4 bases from V and 6 bases from J, the junction contained 5 bases not matched to a gene. Here the CDR3 reads CASSPGTGAEAFF. As DNA, the CDR3 is TGCGCCAGCAGCCCCGGGACAGGCGCTGAAGCTTTCTTT.

About this clone itself: The sample holds other DNA sequences that translate to the same CDR3. The V call is TRBV15, the J call TRBJ2-7; D unresolved. The germline V gene has CDR1 LNHNV and CDR2 YYDKDF (reference sequence). This CDR3 contains 13 residues. The V end was cut by 0 bases, the J end by 2 bases, with 5 bases between. The CDR3 DNA is TGTGCCACCAGCAGAGAGTCCGCCTACGAGCAGTACTTC. Translated: CATSRESAYEQYF.

V and J are TRBV6-7 and TRBJ2-2, with D unresolved. TRBV6-7 is annotated as an ORF whose role is uncertain. The CDR3 extends over 16 amino acids. The ends were cut back, 2 bases at V and 3 bases at J, with 13 bases in the middle. For the CDR3, the DNA is TGTGCCAGCAGTTACATCGCTAGACCCGACACCGGGGAGCTGTTTTTT. Protein sequence: CASSYIARPDTGELFF.

CDR3 protein: CASSYSRTSGSNEQFF. CDR3 nucleotides: TGTGCCAGCAGTTACTCCCGGACTAGCGGGAGTAATGAGCAGTTCTTC. V gene TRBV6-5 combines with J gene TRBJ2-1, with TRBD2 matching over 13 bases. Germline V CDR1 and CDR2: MNHEY, SVGAGI. This CDR3 spans 16 amino acids. J was trimmed by 7 bases and V by 0 bases; bases with no gene match: 3.

This clone appeared a few times. The gene calls are TRBV11-2 and TRBJ2-7, with 13 positions matching TRBD2. CDR1 and CDR2 (germline): SGHAT, FQNNGV. The CDR3 loop spans 16 amino acids. J lost 3 bases, V lost 4 bases, and 6 bases had no gene match. CDR3 amino acids: CASSSLGTSGIYEQYF. CDR3 in DNA: TGTGCCAGCAGCTCTCTAGGGACTAGCGGGATCTACGAGCAGTACTTC.

The rearrangement joins TRBV2 to TRBJ2-7; D is unresolved. CDR3 length: 11 residues. V was pared by 3 bases and J by 12 bases, with 12 bases between. Germline V CDR1 and CDR2: SNHLY, FYNNEI. CDR3 nucleotides: TGTGCCAGCAGTGAGAGTCACTCGCGGTACTTC. Its protein product is CASSESHSRYF.

The V gene is TRBV29-1, the J gene TRBJ1-2; possibly TRBD1 for D (6 bases). This CDR3 spans 13 amino acids. The germline V gene has CDR1 SQVTM and CDR2 ANQGSEA. Trimming took 4 bases from V and 0 from J, leaving 9 bases between them. CDR3 protein: CSVGDNPNYGYTF. For the CDR3, the DNA is TGCAGCGTTGGGGACAATCCTAACTATGGCTACACCTTC.

This chain uses TRBV5-6 with TRBJ2-7; a possible D gene is TRBD2 (6 bases). This CDR3 has 14 residues. In germline, CDR1 is SGHDT, CDR2 YYEEEE. Trimming removed 5 bases at V and 7 bases at J, with 19 bases between. The CDR3: CASSRGRRGGEQYF. The CDR3, as DNA: TGTGCCAGCAGTCGGGGGAGAAGGGGCGGAGAGCAGTACTTC.

This clone has more than one count but fewer than ten. The chain joins TRBV6-1 to TRBJ1-1, with TRBD1 as a possible D gene (5 bases). Germline loops: CDR1 MNHNS, CDR2 SASEGT. The CDR3 sequence is 13 residues long. V dropped 6 bases and J dropped 4 bases, with 12 bases sitting between them. The CDR3 coding sequence is TGTGCCAGCAGGGGGCCGTGGGTCACTGAAGCTTTCTTT. Translated: CASRGPWVTEAFF.

This chain uses TRBV5-1 with TRBJ2-1; TRBD2 aligns across 10 bases. Germline CDR1 and CDR2: SGHRS and YFSETQ. CDR3 length: 13 amino acids. The trim removed 4 bases at V and 8 bases at J, leaving 3 bases unmatched. The DNA for the CDR3 is TGCGCCAGCAGCAAACTAGCGGGATATGAGCAGTTCTTC. Residues: CASSKLAGYEQFF.

The rearrangement uses TRBV5-1 and TRBJ2-7; 11 positions agree with TRBD2. The trim removed 0 bases at V and 0 bases at J, leaving 8 bases unmatched. The CDR3 consists of 18 residues. Germline V gives CDR1 SGHRS, CDR2 YFSETQ. For the CDR3, the DNA is TGCGCCAGCAGCTTGGTGTCTAGCGGGAGGAGGGTCTCCTACGAGCAGTACTTC. This sequence encodes CASSLVSSGRRVSYEQYF. Supplemented by reference TRBV5-1 and TRBJ2-7, the full variable domain reads KAGVTQTPRYLIKTRGQQVTLSCSPISGHRSVSWYQQTPGQGLQFLFEYFSETQRNKGNFPGRFSGRQFSNSRSEMNVSTLELGDSALYLCASSLVSSGRRVSYEQYFGPGTRLTVT.

This chain links TRBV29-1 with TRBJ2-7; weak D call: TRBD1 (6 bases). Germline CDR1 is SQVTM and CDR2 is ANQGSEA. Trimming pared 4 bases from V and 4 bases from J, leaving 8 bases between. The CDR3 runs 11 residues. The DNA for the CDR3 is TGCAGCGTTGCCAGGGGTTACGAGCAGTACTTC. Translation gives CSVARGYEQYF.

The V call is TRBV10-1, the J call TRBJ2-7; D possibly corresponds to TRBD1 (5 bases). The V gene lost 0 bases and the J gene lost 2 bases, with 8 bases spanning the gap. There are 14 residues in the CDR3. Germline V gene data show CDR1 as WNHNN and CDR2 as SYGVQD (reference sequence). The CDR3 is CASSESSRAYEQYF. The CDR3 region has the DNA TGCGCCAGCAGTGAGTCAAGCAGGGCCTACGAGCAGTACTTC.

J is TRBJ1-6 and V is TRBV28; no firm D call. V lost 5 bases to trimming and J lost 0 bases, with 14 bases between them. The CDR3 runs 17 residues. CDR1 MDHEN and CDR2 SYDVKM come from the germline V gene. The CDR3 DNA reads as TGTGCCAGCAGTCCTGGGAATCGGGGCTCCTATAATTCACCCCTCCACTTT. Protein: CASSPGNRGSYNSPLHF.

The rearrangement links TRBV6-1 to TRBJ1-2, with 7 nucleotides matching TRBD1. Germline CDR1 and CDR2: MNHNS and SASEGT. CDR3 length: 15 residues. V lost 0 bases, J lost 6 bases, and 7 bases stayed unmatched. The CDR3 sequence: CASSEAATGLNGYTF. The CDR3 region has the DNA TGTGCCAGCAGTGAAGCGGCGACAGGGTTGAATGGCTACACCTTC.